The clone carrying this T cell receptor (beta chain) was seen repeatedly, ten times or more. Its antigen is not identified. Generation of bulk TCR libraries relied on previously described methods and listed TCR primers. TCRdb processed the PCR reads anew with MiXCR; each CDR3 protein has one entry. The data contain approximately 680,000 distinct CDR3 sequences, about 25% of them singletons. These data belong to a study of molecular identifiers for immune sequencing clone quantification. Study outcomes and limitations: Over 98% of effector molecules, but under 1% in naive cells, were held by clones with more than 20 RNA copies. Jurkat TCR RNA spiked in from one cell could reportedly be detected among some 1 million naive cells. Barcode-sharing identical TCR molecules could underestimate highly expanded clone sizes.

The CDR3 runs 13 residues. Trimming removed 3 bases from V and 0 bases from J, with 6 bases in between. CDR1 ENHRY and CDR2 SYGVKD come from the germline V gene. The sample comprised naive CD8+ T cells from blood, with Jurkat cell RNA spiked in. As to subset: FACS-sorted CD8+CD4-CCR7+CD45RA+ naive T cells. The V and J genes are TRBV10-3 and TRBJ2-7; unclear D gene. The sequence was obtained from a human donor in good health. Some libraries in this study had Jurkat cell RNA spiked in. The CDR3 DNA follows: TGTGCCATCAGTGATAGTCTCTCCTACGAGCAGTACTTC. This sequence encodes CAISDSLSYEQYF.